Below, one T cell receptor beta chain is given with its context. The data originate from a study of PD-L1 blockade in urothelial cancer. Study-level information: Male sex and bladder-origin urothelial cancer characterized about 90% of the roughly 30 patients. It was at 3 weeks (second dose) and 6 weeks after treatment start that blood was analyzed.

Germline CDR1 is MNHNS and CDR2 is SASEGT. The V segment lost 3 bases and the J segment 5 bases; nucleotides outside the gene matches: 8. The CDR3 consists of 16 residues. The assay was immunoSEQ multiplex PCR, and TCRdb's table has in-frame clones only and misses some. The profile covers about 88,000 clones, with approximately 90% appearing a single time and 9.4% taken by the ten largest. This material consisted of PBMCs, taken around atezolizumab (anti-PD-L1) treatment. The TCR sequence derives from a man aged 60-69 years with urothelial cancer. The chain carries TRBV6-1 and TRBJ1-1, with 11 bases matching TRBD1. CDR3 sequence: CASSDRTGGAGTEAFF. The CDR3, as DNA: TGTGCCAGCAGTGACCGGACAGGGGGCGCGGGTACTGAAGCTTTCTTT.